This T cell receptor beta chain was captured in a study of CD8 T cells in Susac syndrome. Per germline, CDR1 MGHDK and CDR2 SYGVNS. This CDR3 has 12 amino acids. The ends were cut back, 6 bases at V and 6 bases at J, with 8 bases in the middle. RNA totalling about 0.45 to 1 ug underwent reverse transcription with random hexamers. It was immunoSEQ multiplex PCR that amplified TCR beta CDR3 across 54 Vbeta and 13 Jbeta. TCRdb redid the calling of the immunoSEQ multiplex PCR reads with MiXCR, one entry per CDR3 protein. Found here are a few hundred thousand distinct CDR3 sequences, around nine tenths of them singletons; the top ten hold 0.18%.

The origin of this receptor is a human donor with multiple sclerosis. Source material: CD8+ T cells from PBMCs. The genes are TRBV25-1 and TRBJ2-2; D ambiguous. This CDR3 is CASRARAGELFF. The CDR3 coding sequence is TGTGCCAGCAGGGCAAGGGCCGGGGAGCTGTTTTTT.